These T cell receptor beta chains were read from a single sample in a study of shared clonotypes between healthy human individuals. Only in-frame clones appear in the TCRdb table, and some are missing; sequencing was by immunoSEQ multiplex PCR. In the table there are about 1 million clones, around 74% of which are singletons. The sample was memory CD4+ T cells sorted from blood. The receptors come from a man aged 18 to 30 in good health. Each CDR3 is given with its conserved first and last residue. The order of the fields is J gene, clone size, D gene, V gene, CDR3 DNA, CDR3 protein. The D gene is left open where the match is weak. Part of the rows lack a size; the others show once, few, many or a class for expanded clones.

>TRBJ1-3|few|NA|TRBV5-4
TGTGCCAGCAGCTCTTTGGGACTGCACTCTGGAAACACCATATATTTT
CASSSLGLHSGNTIYF
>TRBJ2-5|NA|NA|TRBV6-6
TGTGCCAGCAGTTACTCGATCTTAGGAGAGACCCAGTACTTC
CASSYSILGETQYF
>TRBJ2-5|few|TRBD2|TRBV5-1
TGCGCCAGCAGCAATAGCGGGGGGGCCGAGACCCAGTACTTC
CASSNSGGAETQYF
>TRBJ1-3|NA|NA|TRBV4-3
TGCGCCAGCAGCCGCGGACACTCCGACTCTGGAAACACCATATATTTT
CASSRGHSDSGNTIYF
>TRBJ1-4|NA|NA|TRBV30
TGTGCCTGGAACAGTGATCGGTCGTGGGAAAAACTGTTTTTT
CAWNSDRSWEKLFF
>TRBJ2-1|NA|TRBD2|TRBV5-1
TGCGCCAGCAGCCCGACTGGACTAGCGGGAGTTTTTGAGCAGTTCTTC
CASSPTGLAGVFEQFF
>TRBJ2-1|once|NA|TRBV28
TGTGCCAGCATCCCCGGCGGCACCTCCTACAATGAGCAGTTCTTC
CASIPGGTSYNEQFF
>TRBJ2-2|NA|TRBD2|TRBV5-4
TGTGCCAGCAGCTTAGGGACTAGCGGGAGGACCGGGGAGCTGTTTTTT
CASSLGTSGRTGELFF
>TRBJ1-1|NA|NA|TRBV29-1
TGCAGCGTTGAATTGTACGGATTTAACACTGAAGCTTTCTTT
CSVELYGFNTEAFF
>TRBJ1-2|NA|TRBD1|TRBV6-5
TGTGCCAGCAACCAAGGACAGGCCTACCGAGATGGCTACACCTTC
CASNQGQAYRDGYTF
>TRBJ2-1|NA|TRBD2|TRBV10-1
TGCGCCAGCAGTGAATGGCTAGCGGGAAACAATGAGCAGTTCTTC
CASSEWLAGNNEQFF
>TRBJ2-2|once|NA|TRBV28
TGTGCCAGCAGTCCACAGGCCGGGGAGCTGTTTTTT
CASSPQAGELFF
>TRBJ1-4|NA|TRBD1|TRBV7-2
TGTGCCAGCAGCTTAGGTTGGGACAGGGCTAATGAAAAACTGTTTTTT
CASSLGWDRANEKLFF
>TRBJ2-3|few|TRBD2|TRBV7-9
TGTGCCAGCAGCTTAGAGGGACTAACAGATACGCAGTATTTT
CASSLEGLTDTQYF
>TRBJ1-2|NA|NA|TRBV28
TGTGCCAGCAGTCCCGTATTTGGGAGGGGGAAGAATGGCTACACCTTC
CASSPVFGRGKNGYTF
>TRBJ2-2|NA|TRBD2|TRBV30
TGTGCCTGTTGCGGGAGGGAGGGGTTCCGGGAGCTGTTTTTT
CACCGREGFRELFF
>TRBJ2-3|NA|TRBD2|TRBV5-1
TGCGCCAGCAGCTTGGGAGCGGGAGAATTCACAGATACGCAGTATTTT
CASSLGAGEFTDTQYF
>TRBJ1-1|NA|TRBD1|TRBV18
TGTGCCAGCTCACCCTCCCGGACAGGGGTAGGCACTGAAGCTTTCTTT
CASSPSRTGVGTEAFF
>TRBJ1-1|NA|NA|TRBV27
TGTGCCAGCAGATTCCGGGAGGTAGGCACTGAAGCTTTCTTT
CASRFREVGTEAFF
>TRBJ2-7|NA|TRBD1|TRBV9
TGTGCCAGCAGCGTAGGACAGGGCAGTATCTACGAGCAGTACTTC
CASSVGQGSIYEQYF
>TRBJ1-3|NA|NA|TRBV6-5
TGTGCCAGCAGGGGAATCGAAAACACCATATATTTT
CASRGIENTIYF
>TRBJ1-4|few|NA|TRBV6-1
TGTGCCAGCAGTGACTGGAAAAATGGGGGTGAAAAACTGTTTTTT
CASSDWKNGGEKLFF
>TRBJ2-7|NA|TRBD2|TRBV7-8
TGTGCCAGCAGCCCCCGGGAGGAAACTTACGAGCAGTACTTC
CASSPREETYEQYF
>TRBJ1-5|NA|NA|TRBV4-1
TGCGCCAGCAGCCGAGGTAGTGGTCAGCCCCAGCATTTT
CASSRGSGQPQHF
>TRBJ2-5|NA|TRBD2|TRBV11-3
TGTGCCAGCAGCTTAGTGGTTAGCGGGACCCAAGAGACCCAGTACTTC
CASSLVVSGTQETQYF
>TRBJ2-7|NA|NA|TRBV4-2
TGTGCCAGCAGCCAAGAGCTGAGTCTAGGGGAGCAGTACTTC
CASSQELSLGEQYF
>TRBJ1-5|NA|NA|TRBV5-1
TGCGCCAGCAGCCCTGAAGGTTCGGGGGCCCAGCATTTT
CASSPEGSGAQHF
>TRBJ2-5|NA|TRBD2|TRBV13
TGTGCCAGCAGCTCCAAGCGGGAGGGAGGAGAGACCCAGTACTTC
CASSSKREGGETQYF
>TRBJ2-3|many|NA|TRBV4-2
TGTGCCAGCAGCCAAGCCCGGTCGGATACGCAGTATTTT
CASSQARSDTQYF
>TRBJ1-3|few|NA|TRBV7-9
TGTGCCAGCAGCCCCTCGGGCTCTGGAAACACCATATATTTT
CASSPSGSGNTIYF
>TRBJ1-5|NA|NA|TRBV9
TGTGCCAGCAGCGAGGGGGTACAACGTAATCAGCCCCAGCATTTT
CASSEGVQRNQPQHF
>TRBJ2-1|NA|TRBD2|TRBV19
TGTGCCAGTAGTGAACTAGCGGGAGGACGAAATGAGCAGTTCTTC
CASSELAGGRNEQFF
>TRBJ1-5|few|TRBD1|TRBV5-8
TGTGCCAGCAGCTGGACAGGGAGACCCAGTCAGCCCCAGCATTTT
CASSWTGRPSQPQHF
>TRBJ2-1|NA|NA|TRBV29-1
TGCAGCGTTGAAGATCTAGGTAATGAGCAGTTCTTC
CSVEDLGNEQFF
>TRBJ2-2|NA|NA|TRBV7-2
TGTGCCAGCAGCTCCTTTAGTGGGGAGCTGTTTTTT
CASSSFSGELFF
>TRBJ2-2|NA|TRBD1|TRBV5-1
TGCGCCAGCAGCCTAGAGGGACAGGGGGGAACCGGGGAGCTGTTTTTT
CASSLEGQGGTGELFF
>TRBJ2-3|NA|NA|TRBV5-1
TGCGCCAGCAGCTTTGGGGGATTAGAAGATACGCAGTATTTT
CASSFGGLEDTQYF
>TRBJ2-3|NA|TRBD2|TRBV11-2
TGTGCCAGCAGCTTAGAAGGGAGGGAGACAGATACGCAGTATTTT
CASSLEGRETDTQYF
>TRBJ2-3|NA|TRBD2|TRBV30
TGTGCCTGGAGTAGCGGGGGGCAAGGAGATACGCAGTATTTT
CAWSSGGQGDTQYF
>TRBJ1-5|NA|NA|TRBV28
TGTGCCAGCAGGGGGGGGAGGCATCAGCCCCAGCATTTT
CASRGGRHQPQHF
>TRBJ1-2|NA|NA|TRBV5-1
TGCGCCAGCAGCTTGGACAGTCATGGCTACACCTTC
CASSLDSHGYTF